The 29 T cell receptor beta chains reported below all come from one sample, sequenced in a study of coeliac disease. Study-level findings and limits: Control samples showed higher TRB and TRG clonality than intraepithelial and lamina propria samples in active celiac disease.

TCRdb's copy holds only in-frame clones and misses some; the assay was immunoSEQ multiplex PCR. The sample contains 3,500 to 5,000 clones, approximately 73% of which appear only once. Antigens for these TCRs are unknown. Sequencing was carried out using intraepithelial lymphocytes from the gut. Every receptor here comes from a woman between 18 and 29 years old with active celiac disease.

This clone came up a few times. V and J are TRBV4-1 and TRBJ2-3; weak D call: TRBD2 (6 bases). The CDR3 has 16 amino acids. CDR1 and CDR2 from the germline V gene are MGHRA and YSYEKL. Trimming pared 4 bases from V and 0 bases from J, leaving 14 bases between. The CDR3 DNA is TGCGCCAGCAGCCCTGGGACTCCACCTAGCACAGATACGCAGTATTTT. This translates into CASSPGTPPSTDTQYF.

The chain combines TRBV13 with TRBJ2-7; TRBD2 agrees at 12 bases. The germline gives CDR1 PRHDT, CDR2 FYEKMQ (reference sequence). The CDR3 consists of 16 residues. Trimming removed 5 bases from V and 0 bases from J; junction bases left unmatched: 5. CDR3 nucleotides: TGTGCCAGCAGCCCCGGACTAGCGGGAAGCTCCTACGAGCAGTACTTC. Translated: CASSPGLAGSSYEQYF.

This clone has only a few counts. The chain couples TRBV5-7 to TRBJ2-7; TRBD1 matches at 10 bases. TRBV5-7 is an ORF, with its function uncertain. Trimming took 4 bases from V and 4 from J; bases not matched to a gene: 2. The CDR3 totals 13 residues. CDR3 loop: CASSQDRGYEQYF. CDR3 DNA: TGTGCCAGCAGCCAGGACAGGGGGTACGAGCAGTACTTC.

Sample share makes this clone large. Additional DNA sequences in this sample encode the identical CDR3. The rearrangement links TRBV4-2 to TRBJ1-1, with TRBD1 matching 11 bases. Germline CDR1 reads LGHNA; CDR2 reads YNFKEQ. Trimming at V came to 0 bases and at J to 8 bases, leaving 2 bases not matched to a gene. CDR3 size: 14 residues. This CDR3 is CASSQEGQGAEAFF. CDR3 bases: TGTGCCAGCAGCCAAGAAGGACAGGGGGCGGAAGCTTTCTTT.

This clone has more than one count but fewer than ten. The chain uses TRBV7-2 and TRBJ2-5; D gene ambiguous. Trimming pared 1 base from V and 2 bases from J, leaving 11 bases between. Germline V gene data show CDR1 as SGHTA and CDR2 as FQGNSA. CDR3 length: 15 amino acids. CDR3 bases: TGTGCCAGCAGCTTAGTAGCTCAAAGGCAAGAGACCCAGTACTTC. The encoded protein is CASSLVAQRQETQYF.

The chain joins TRBV6-6 to TRBJ2-7; D possibly corresponds to TRBD1 (6 bases). The germline gives CDR1 MNHNY, CDR2 SVGAGI (reference sequence). This CDR3 spans 15 amino acids. Trimming left V 2 bases short and J 4 bases short, with 15 bases between. The CDR3 spells CASSYPAQGGYEQYF. The CDR3 bases are TGTGCCAGCAGTTACCCAGCACAGGGCGGGTACGAGCAGTACTTC.

V usage is TRBV5-6 and J usage is TRBJ2-3, with TRBD1 matching 10 bases. The CDR3 has 18 residues. Germline assignment: CDR1 SGHDT and CDR2 YYEEEE. The V and J ends lost 3 bases and 3 bases, in that order; junction bases with no gene match: 13. CDR3 region: CASSSKLRGQGRTDTQYF. Here the CDR3 DNA reads TGTGCCAGCAGCTCCAAACTTAGGGGACAGGGGAGGACAGATACGCAGTATTTT.

The V call is TRBV28, the J call TRBJ2-3, with a possible D match to TRBD2 (5 bases). Germline loops: CDR1 MDHEN, CDR2 SYDVKM. The V and J ends lost 5 bases and 3 bases respectively, with 18 bases between them. CDR3 length: 16 residues. This CDR3 reads CASSTRFLGETDTQYF. The CDR3 DNA sequence: TGTGCCAGCAGTACCCGTTTCCTCGGGGAGACAGATACGCAGTATTTT.

This chain joins TRBV7-9 and TRBJ2-7, with a tentative D call TRBD1 (6 bases). V lost 1 base to trimming and J lost 1 base, with 11 bases between them. Germline CDR1 is SEHNR and CDR2 is FQNEAQ (reference sequence). The CDR3 sequence is 15 residues long. The CDR3 DNA sequence: TGTGCCAGCAGCTTAGTCGGCAGGGGATCCTACGAGCAGTACTTC. Its translation is CASSLVGRGSYEQYF.

This chain uses TRBV19 with TRBJ1-2, with 8 bases that match TRBD1. Germline V gives CDR1 LNHDA, CDR2 SQIVND (reference sequence). Trimming at V came to 5 bases and at J to 4 bases, leaving 3 bases not matched to a gene. The CDR3 loop spans 13 amino acids. The CDR3 loop reads CASSPGTGYGYTF. The CDR3 nucleotides are TGTGCCAGTAGTCCCGGGACAGGCTATGGCTACACCTTC.

The chain is built from TRBV6-5 and TRBJ1-1; a weak D match, TRBD1 (6 bases). There are 12 residues in the CDR3. CDR1 is MNHEY and CDR2 is SVGAGI in the germline V gene. Trimming pared 6 bases from V and 13 bases from J, leaving 18 bases between. CDR3 sequence: CASSLMTGLVFF. The CDR3 DNA is TGTGCCAGCAGCCTTATGACAGGATTAGTTTTCTTT.

The rearrangement links TRBV5-1 to TRBJ2-1, with D maybe TRBD2 (6 bases). Germline-derived CDR1 and CDR2 are SGHRS and YFSETQ. The CDR3 has 15 amino acids. The V end was cut by 4 bases, the J end by 3 bases, with 14 bases between. CDR3 protein: CASSHGDSRYNEQFF. CDR3 DNA: TGCGCCAGCAGCCATGGGGACTCTCGCTACAATGAGCAGTTCTTC. Full variable domain (rest looked up from reference TRBV5-1 and TRBJ2-1): KAGVTQTPRYLIKTRGQQVTLSCSPISGHRSVSWYQQTPGQGLQFLFEYFSETQRNKGNFPGRFSGRQFSNSRSEMNVSTLELGDSALYLCASSHGDSRYNEQFFGPGTRLTVL.

This clone was seen a few times. The chain carries TRBV28 and TRBJ2-2; 8 bases are a match to TRBD2. The ends lost 6 bases at V and 7 bases at J; junction bases unmatched: 10. CDR3 length: 15 residues. Per the germline V gene, CDR1 is MDHEN and CDR2 is SYDVKM. The CDR3 here is CASSETGLADGELFF. Here the CDR3 DNA reads TGTGCCAGCAGCGAGACTGGACTAGCCGACGGGGAGCTGTTTTTT.

The rearrangement links TRBV2 to TRBJ2-7, with 7 bases fitting TRBD2. Trimming cost V 10 bases and J 3 bases; bases outside gene matches: 18. The CDR3 is made up of 16 amino acids. The V gene's germline CDR1 is SNHLY and CDR2 FYNNEI. The chain's CDR3 is CATAGRPDGTRYEQYF. The CDR3 DNA sequence: TGTGCCACAGCGGGAAGACCAGACGGGACGCGCTACGAGCAGTACTTC.

V gene TRBV18 combines with J gene TRBJ1-2; 9 positions match TRBD1. The CDR3 covers 13 residues. V lost 8 bases, J lost 7 bases, and 8 bases stayed unmatched. The germline V gene has CDR1 KGHSH and CDR2 LQKENI. The CDR3 region has the DNA TGTGCCAGCGGCCGACAGGGGGTTTTTGGCTACACCTTC. It yields the protein CASGRQGVFGYTF.

This clone appeared once. For the CDR3, the DNA is TGTGCCAGCAGCGTCGGTGCGGGGGGACGGGAGACCCAGTACTTC. Protein: CASSVGAGGRETQYF. This chain uses TRBV9 with TRBJ2-5, with 8 bases identical to TRBD2. This CDR3 is built from 15 residues. The J segment lost 5 bases and the V segment lost 2 bases, leaving 8 bases of the junction unmatched. CDR1 is SGDLS, CDR2 YYNGEE, per germline. Together with reference TRBV9 and TRBJ2-5, the CDR3 gives the full variable domain: DSGVTQTPKHLITATGQRVTLRCSPRSGDLSVYWYQQSLDQGLQFLIQYYNGEERAKGNILERFSAQQFPDLHSELNLSSLELGDSALYFCASSVGAGGRETQYFGPGTRLLVL.

The V call is TRBV30, the J call TRBJ1-5; 8 bases line up with TRBD1. Germline V gives CDR1 GTSNPN, CDR2 SVGIG (reference sequence). The CDR3 has 16 residues. The V segment lost 1 base and the J segment 2 bases; nucleotides outside the gene matches: 7. CDR3 sequence reads: CAWSDRGGYGNQPQHF. The DNA of the CDR3 is TGTGCCTGGAGTGACAGGGGGGGATATGGCAATCAGCCCCAGCATTTT.

This clone was recorded a few times. The chain employs TRBV19 and TRBJ2-1; 7 bases map to TRBD2. Trimming at V came to 1 base and at J to 4 bases, leaving 4 bases not matched to a gene. Germline V gene lookup returns CDR1 LNHDA and CDR2 SQIVND (reference sequence). This CDR3 contains 15 residues. The CDR3 nucleotides read TGTGCCAGTAGTATAGGGTCTAGCGGATACAATGAGCAGTTCTTC. It encodes CASSIGSSGYNEQFF. The full variable domain, rest sourced from reference TRBV19 and TRBJ2-1, is DGGITQSPKYLFRKEGQNVTLSCEQNLNHDAMYWYRQDPGQGLRLIYYSQIVNDFQKGDIAEGYSVSREKKESFPLTVTSAQKNPTAFYLCASSIGSSGYNEQFFGPGTRLTVL.

This chain connects TRBV7-2 to TRBJ2-7, with TRBD1 as a possible D gene (5 bases). There are 13 residues in the CDR3. The germline V gene encodes CDR1 SGHTA and CDR2 FQGNSA. Trimming shortened V by 8 bases and J by 4 bases, and 15 bases separated the two germline ends. The CDR3 spells CASSRRAAYEQYF. CDR3 bases: TGTGCCAGCTCCCGCAGGGCAGCTTACGAGCAGTACTTC.

In nucleotides, the CDR3 is TGTGCCAGCAGCTTTACATCCGGACAGGACGGGTACACCTTC. This sequence encodes CASSFTSGQDGYTF. The genes are TRBV7-9 and TRBJ1-2; TRBD1 matches at 7 bases. J gave up 11 bases and V 3 bases, and 12 bases lay outside the gene matches. The CDR3 has 14 residues. CDR1 SEHNR and CDR2 FQNEAQ come from the germline V gene (reference sequence).

The V and J genes are TRBV29-1 and TRBJ2-5; 7 positions agree with TRBD1. Trimming took 6 bases from V and 3 from J; bases not matched to a gene: 10. CDR3 size: 14 residues. The germline V gene encodes CDR1 SQVTM and CDR2 ANQGSEA. The CDR3 nucleotides read TGCAGCGTAGCGACAGGGTACTTTGAAGAGACCCAGTACTTC. This sequence encodes CSVATGYFEETQYF.

This clone occurred a few times. The chain joins TRBV15 to TRBJ2-3; 7 bases agree with TRBD2. The junction had 4 bases not matched to a gene; V was cut back by 0 bases and J by 4 bases. The CDR3 is 15 amino acids. The V gene's germline CDR1 is LNHNV and CDR2 YYDKDF (reference sequence). CDR3 DNA: TGTGCCACCAGCAGAGATGGCGGGAGCGCAGATACGCAGTATTTT. Translating it yields CATSRDGGSADTQYF.

Judged by abundance, this clone is large. The V call is TRBV6-7, the J call TRBJ2-7, with 10 nucleotides matching TRBD1. TRBV6-7 is an ORF, and what it does is uncertain. V lost 5 bases and J lost 4; bases outside the gene matches: 8. The CDR3 spans 15 residues. CDR3 loop: CASSEPGQGRYEQYF. The CDR3 coding sequence is TGTGCCAGCAGTGAACCGGGACAGGGGAGGTACGAGCAGTACTTC.

The chain links TRBV4-2 to TRBJ1-1; D is undetermined. V was cut by 0 bases and J by 5 bases, with 10 bases left in between. CDR1 is LGHNA, CDR2 YNFKEQ, per germline. The CDR3 covers 14 residues. CDR3 in amino acids: CASSQEGVGTEAFF. Here the CDR3 DNA reads TGTGCCAGCAGCCAAGAGGGAGTGGGTACTGAAGCTTTCTTT.

CDR3 bases: TGTGCCAGCAGCGTAGAGGACAGAGAAGATACGCAGTATTTT. Its protein product is CASSVEDREDTQYF. This chain uses TRBV9 with TRBJ2-3; D is possibly TRBD1 (6 bases). V gave up 0 bases and J gave up 5 bases, with 10 bases separating them. The CDR3 has 14 residues. Germline-derived CDR1 and CDR2 are SGDLS and YYNGEE. The full variable domain, with the rest looked up from reference TRBV9 and TRBJ2-3, is DSGVTQTPKHLITATGQRVTLRCSPRSGDLSVYWYQQSLDQGLQFLIQYYNGEERAKGNILERFSAQQFPDLHSELNLSSLELGDSALYFCASSVEDREDTQYFGPGTRLTVL.

V and J are TRBV11-2 and TRBJ1-4, with D perhaps matching TRBD1 (6 bases). This CDR3 has 15 amino acids. The germline V gene encodes CDR1 SGHAT and CDR2 FQNNGV. Trimming left V 5 bases short and J 10 bases short, with 20 bases between. CDR3 DNA: TGTGCCAGCAGCCCCCAGCGGGGGGGCGCCGGAAAACTGTTTTTT. It translates to CASSPQRGGAGKLFF.

The chain links TRBV4-2 to TRBJ1-2; 9 nucleotides line up with TRBD1. The CDR3 has 14 amino acids. Germline V gene data show CDR1 as LGHNA and CDR2 as YNFKEQ. The J segment lost 4 bases and the V segment lost 5 bases, leaving 5 bases of the junction unmatched. The chain's CDR3 is CASSGTGGGYGYTF. In nucleotides, the CDR3 is TGTGCCAGCAGCGGCACAGGGGGCGGCTATGGCTACACCTTC.

The chain has TRBV6-5 and TRBJ1-1; TRBD1 matches 10 bases. This CDR3 has 14 residues. Germline CDR1 is MNHEY and CDR2 is SVGAGI. The trim removed 9 bases at V and 4 bases at J, leaving 8 bases unmatched. The CDR3 DNA reads TGTGCCAGTAACCCTTGGACAGGGGGCACTGAAGCTTTCTTT. It yields the protein CASNPWTGGTEAFF.

This clone is judged large (0.1 to 1%). This chain links TRBV6-6 with TRBJ2-1; D gene unclear. Looked up from germline, CDR1 is MNHNY and CDR2 is SVGAGI (reference sequence). V gave up 8 bases and J gave up 4 bases, with 12 bases separating them. The CDR3 consists of 13 residues. In DNA form, the CDR3 reads TGTGCCAGCCAGACTTATCGATACAATGAGCAGTTCTTC. This encodes CASQTYRYNEQFF.